This TCR beta chain was recorded in a study of blood T cell repertoires in COVID-19. Original processing methods: Scientists estimated how many nucleated cells there were by amplifying reference gene primers. Assay used: immunoSEQ multiplex PCR; TCRdb lists only in-frame clones, some missing. V and J calls and clone size are given by that table; D and trimming were obtained from the DNA. The repertoire consists of roughly 250,000 clones, with about 90% occurring once and the leading ten covering 1.2%. This clone was detected a few times. CDR1 is SGHDT and CDR2 is YYEEEE in the germline V gene. CDR3 length: 13 residues. V dropped 4 bases and J dropped 3; count of bases not matched to a gene: 3.

The sequenced sample consisted of PBMCs or T cells enriched from blood (not recorded which). This sequence originates from a human donor in a cohort exposed to, infected with or recovered from COVID-19 (not recorded which). The donor label of this sample is uncertain. This chain joins TRBV5-6 and TRBJ1-1, with TRBD1 identical over 7 bases. CDR3 sequence reads: CASSRDRDTEAFF. CDR3 in DNA: TGTGCCAGCAGCCGAGACAGGGACACTGAAGCTTTCTTT.